This TCR beta chain was sequenced during a study of blood T cells in healthy people across ages. A note on this clonotype: Its target is not known.

A second about 7 to 12 cycle PCR used barcoded and J-beta primers. TCRdb reanalysed the 5' RACE reads using MiXCR and keeps one entry per CDR3 protein. The sample shows around 800,000 distinct CDR3 sequences, around 42% of them seen only once. With V trimmed by 4 bases and J by 0 bases, 6 bases remained unmatched. Germline loops: CDR1 LGHNA, CDR2 YNFKEQ. The CDR3 sequence is 16 residues long. Findings and caveats of the study: Age showed a roughly linear inverse relationship with TCR beta diversity per million T cells.

J is TRBJ2-3 and V is TRBV4-2; 8 bases are a match to TRBD2. The receptor was isolated from a man aged 55 to 69 in good health. The sample comprised blood. The CDR3 here is CASSLGTRGSTDTQYF. The CDR3 coding sequence is TGTGCCAGCAGCCTGGGGACTAGGGGGAGCACAGATACGCAGTATTTT.